Listed below are T cell receptor beta chains from one sample, sequenced in a study of blood T cell repertoires in COVID-19. Libraries were prepared by immunoSEQ multiplex PCR; TCRdb keeps only in-frame clonotypes and omits some of them. Of 400,000 to 450,000 clones in the sample, less than 95% were seen once. The material sequenced was PBMCs or T cells enriched from blood (not recorded which). The receptors originated from a young man who had recovered from COVID-19. Each CDR3 is given with its conserved first and last residue. The D gene is left open where the match is weak. A row's size may be missing; if present it is once, few, many or a size class.

v_gene,abundance,j_gene,d_gene,CDR3nt,CDR3aa
TRBV7-3,NA,TRBJ1-2,NA,TGTGCCAGCAGCCCGCGTCACACCTTC,CASSPRHTF
TRBV4-1,NA,TRBJ1-1,NA,TGCGCCAGCAGCCAAGTCTTAGGGGGTACCGTGGCTGAAGCTTTCTTT,CASSQVLGGTVAEAFF
TRBV19,NA,TRBJ2-1,NA,TGTGCCAGTAGTATAGAATGGGGGGAAACTCAGTTCTTC,CASSIEWGETQFF
TRBV19,NA,TRBJ2-1,TRBD2,TGTGCCAGTTCAGCGGGGAAACCAACCAATGAGCAGTTCTTC,CASSAGKPTNEQFF
TRBV4-1,NA,TRBJ2-7,NA,TGCGCCAGCAGCCAAGACCCGCTGCTACGGGGCTACGAGCAGTACTTC,CASSQDPLLRGYEQYF
TRBV27,NA,TRBJ2-7,NA,TGTGCCAGCAGTCCCGAGATCGCTTCCGAGCAGTACTTC,CASSPEIASEQYF
TRBV6-5,NA,TRBJ2-5,NA,TGTGCCAGCGGAGGTCAGGGGGGTTACCAAGAGACCCAGTACTTC,CASGGQGGYQETQYF
TRBV3-1/TRBV3-2,NA,TRBJ2-3,TRBD2,TGTGCCAGCAGCCAGGGAATAGCGGGGGGAGATACGCAGTATTTT,CASSQGIAGGDTQYF
TRBV6-5,NA,TRBJ1-1,TRBD1,TGTGCCACTAGGACAGGGGATAGACTGAACACTGAAGCTTTCTTT,CATRTGDRLNTEAFF
TRBV12-3/TRBV12-4,NA,TRBJ2-3,NA,TGTGCCAGCAGCCATAGCTCCACAGATACGCAGTATTTT,CASSHSSTDTQYF
TRBV10-3,NA,TRBJ1-1,NA,TGTGCCATCAGTGAGCGGGGTTCTTGGAACACTGAAGCTTTCTTT,CAISERGSWNTEAFF
TRBV27,NA,TRBJ2-2,TRBD1,TGTGCCAGCAGCCTTGTTCGGACAGGGGGGTCCGGGGAGCTGTTTTTT,CASSLVRTGGSGELFF
TRBV6-5,NA,TRBJ1-2,TRBD1,TGTGCCAGCAGTAGACAGGGGTCGTACTATGGCTACACCTTC,CASSRQGSYYGYTF
TRBV10-1,NA,TRBJ2-5,TRBD2,TGCGCCAGCAGCAAGACTAGCGGGAATCGTAGAGAGACCCAGTACTTC,CASSKTSGNRRETQYF
TRBV6-6,NA,TRBJ2-1,NA,TGTGCCAGCAGTTACCGGGATAGCTACAATGAGCAGTTCTTC,CASSYRDSYNEQFF
TRBV5-1,NA,TRBJ1-4,NA,TGCGCCAGCAGCTTTTCAGGGACTAATGAAAAACTGTTTTTT,CASSFSGTNEKLFF
TRBV29-1,NA,TRBJ2-5,NA,TGCAGCGTTGTTCGGGGAGGAGAGACCCAGTACTTC,CSVVRGGETQYF
TRBV27,few,TRBJ2-1,TRBD2,TGTGCCAGCAGTTATGCGGGAGATGGCTACAATGAGCAGTTCTTC,CASSYAGDGYNEQFF
TRBV28,NA,TRBJ1-1,TRBD1,TGTGCCAGCAGTGTTCGACAGGGCCGGAACACTGAAGCTTTCTTT,CASSVRQGRNTEAFF
TRBV2,NA,TRBJ2-5,TRBD2,TGTGCCAGCAGGGTAGGACTAGCGGGGGTTCAGGAGACCCAGTACTTC,CASRVGLAGVQETQYF
TRBV27,NA,TRBJ2-2,NA,TGTGCCAGCAGTTTTGGACACAACACCGGGGAGCTGTTTTTT,CASSFGHNTGELFF
TRBV2,NA,TRBJ1-3,NA,TGTGCCAGCAGTCGGAATGGGGGGACCTCTGGAAACACCATATATTTT,CASSRNGGTSGNTIYF
TRBV5-1,NA,TRBJ2-5,TRBD1,TGCGCCAGCAGCTTGGGGACAGGACAAGAGACCCAGTACTTC,CASSLGTGQETQYF
TRBV19,NA,TRBJ1-6,NA,TGTGCCAGTAGTATAATCAGGGTCACTTCACCCCTCCACTTT,CASSIIRVTSPLHF
TRBV6-5,NA,TRBJ1-1,NA,TGTGCCAGCAGTTATCAGTCTGAAGCTTTCTTT,CASSYQSEAFF
TRBV3-1/TRBV3-2,NA,TRBJ2-7,TRBD1,TGTGCCAGCAGCCAACTGGACAGGGACCAGCAGTACTTC,CASSQLDRDQQYF
TRBV29-1,NA,TRBJ2-3,NA,TGCAGCTCCACAGGGATGATATCGGATACGCAGTATTTT,CSSTGMISDTQYF
TRBV4-2,NA,TRBJ1-1,TRBD1,TGTGCCAGCAGCCCACCAATAGACAGGGTCACTGAAGCTTTCTTT,CASSPPIDRVTEAFF
TRBV5-5,once,TRBJ2-1,NA,TGTGCCAGCAGCTTGGTGGGAGCTTTGGCCTACAATGAGCAGTTCTTC,CASSLVGALAYNEQFF
TRBV28,NA,TRBJ1-5,NA,TGTGCCAGCAGGAGGGCTAATCAGTCCCAGCATTTT,CASRRANQSQHF
TRBV13,NA,TRBJ2-1,NA,TGTGCCAGCAGCTTAGGCCTCGGCGGCGGAGGGACCTACAATGAGCAGTTCTTC,CASSLGLGGGGTYNEQFF
TRBV27,NA,TRBJ2-5,NA,TGTGCCAGCAGTTTATCCGCTGGAGTCGGGACCCAGTACTTC,CASSLSAGVGTQYF
TRBV5-6,NA,TRBJ1-2,NA,TGTGCCAGCAGCCGTGGGGCTGGCTACACCTTC,CASSRGAGYTF
TRBV30,NA,TRBJ2-2,NA,TGTGCCTGGAGTCGCGGCGGCACCGGGGAGCTGTTTTTT,CAWSRGGTGELFF
TRBV6-5,once,TRBJ1-5,NA,TGTGCCAGCAGTCGCTCGGGGGGCGGGCAGCCCCAGCATTTT,CASSRSGGGQPQHF
TRBV19,once,TRBJ1-1,TRBD1,TGTGCCAGTAGTATCCGACCAGGGGGCGACACTGAAGCTTTCTTT,CASSIRPGGDTEAFF
TRBV19,NA,TRBJ2-7,NA,TGTGCCAGTAGTGGCAACAGCTACGAGCAGTACTTC,CASSGNSYEQYF
TRBV2,NA,TRBJ1-3,NA,TGTGCCAGCAGTTGGGGGAGGGCCCCTCTCAAATCTGGAAACACCATATATTTT,CASSWGRAPLKSGNTIYF
TRBV5-4,once,TRBJ2-7,TRBD1,TGTGCCAGCAGCCGCCCTGGACAGGATGGGAACTACGAGCAGTACTTC,CASSRPGQDGNYEQYF
TRBV19,NA,TRBJ1-6,TRBD1,TGTGCCAGTAGTTCGAGGGACAGGGGAAGGAATTCACCCCTCCACTTT,CASSSRDRGRNSPLHF
TRBV21-1,NA,TRBJ1-2,NA,TGTGCCAGCAGCAAATACGTGGGGCGCGTCTATGGCTACACCTTC,CASSKYVGRVYGYTF
TRBV9,NA,TRBJ2-6,NA,TGTGCCAGCAGCGCGCCACTGTCTGGGGCCAACGTCCTGACTTTC,CASSAPLSGANVLTF
TRBV3-1/TRBV3-2,NA,TRBJ2-5,NA,TGTGCCAGCAGTTCCGGGCGGGGTCAAGAGACCCAGTACTTC,CASSSGRGQETQYF
TRBV9,NA,TRBJ1-2,TRBD1,TGTGCCAGCAGTAGGGGGCCTAGCTATGGCTACACCTTC,CASSRGPSYGYTF
TRBV12-3/TRBV12-4,NA,TRBJ1-4,NA,TGTGCCAGCAGTTGGACAGCAAATGAAAAACTGTTTTTT,CASSWTANEKLFF
TRBV9,NA,TRBJ2-6,TRBD2,TGTGCCAGCAGCCCCCAGACTAGCGGAACCTCTGGGGCCAACGTCCTGACTTTC,CASSPQTSGTSGANVLTF
TRBV20-1,NA,TRBJ1-2,NA,TGCAGTGCAGTCGAGGCGTACGGCTACACCTTC,CSAVEAYGYTF
TRBV9,NA,TRBJ2-2,TRBD1,TGTGCCAGCAGCGTAGCAGGGACAGGGTCCGCCGGGGAGCTGTTTTTT,CASSVAGTGSAGELFF
TRBV19,few,TRBJ2-7,TRBD2,TGTGCCAGTAGTGTCCTAGCGGGAGAGGGCGAGCAGTACTTC,CASSVLAGEGEQYF
TRBV30,NA,TRBJ2-1,TRBD2,TGTGCCTGGAGTAAGTCCAGGGGGCGGGAGCGGGAGGGCCCGATGCTGTGCAATGAGCAGTTCTTC,CAWSKSRGREREGPMLCNEQFF
TRBV3-1/TRBV3-2,NA,TRBJ1-2,NA,TGTGCCAGCAGCCCAGTTCATAGAGGGTATGGCTACACCTTC,CASSPVHRGYGYTF
TRBV7-2,NA,TRBJ2-7,TRBD2,TGTGCCAGCAGCTTTGCGGGGGGCTCCTACGAGCAGTACTTC,CASSFAGGSYEQYF
TRBV9,NA,TRBJ1-3,NA,TGTGCCAGCAGCGTGAGCGGGCTAACTGGAAACACCATATATTTT,CASSVSGLTGNTIYF